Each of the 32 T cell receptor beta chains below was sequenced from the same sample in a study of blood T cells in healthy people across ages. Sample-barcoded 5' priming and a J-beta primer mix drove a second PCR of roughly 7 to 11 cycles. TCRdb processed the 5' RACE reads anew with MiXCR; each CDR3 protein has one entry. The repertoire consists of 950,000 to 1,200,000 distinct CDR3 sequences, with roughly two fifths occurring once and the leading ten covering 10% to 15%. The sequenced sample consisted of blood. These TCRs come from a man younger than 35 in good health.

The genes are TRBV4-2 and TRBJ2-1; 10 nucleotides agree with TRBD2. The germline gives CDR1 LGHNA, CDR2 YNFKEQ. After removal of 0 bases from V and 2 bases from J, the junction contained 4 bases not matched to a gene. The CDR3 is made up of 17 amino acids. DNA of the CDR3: TGTGCCAGCAGCCAAGAACCAGCGGGGGGGCCCTACAATGAGCAGTTCTTC. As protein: CASSQEPAGGPYNEQFF.

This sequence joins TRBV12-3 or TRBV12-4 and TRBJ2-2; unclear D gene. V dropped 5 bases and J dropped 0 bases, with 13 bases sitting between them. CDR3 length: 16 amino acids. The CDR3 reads CASSPQTYTNTGELFF. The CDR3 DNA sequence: TGTGCCAGCAGTCCCCAGACATACACGAACACCGGGGAGCTGTTTTTT.

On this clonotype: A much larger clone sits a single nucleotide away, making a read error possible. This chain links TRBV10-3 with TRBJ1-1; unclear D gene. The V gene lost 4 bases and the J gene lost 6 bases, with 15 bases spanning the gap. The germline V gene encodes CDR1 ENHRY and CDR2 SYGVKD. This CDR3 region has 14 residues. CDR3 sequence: CAISGGRGTSEAFF. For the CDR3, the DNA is TGTGCCATCAGTGGAGGACGGGGAACTTCTGAAGCTTTCTTT.

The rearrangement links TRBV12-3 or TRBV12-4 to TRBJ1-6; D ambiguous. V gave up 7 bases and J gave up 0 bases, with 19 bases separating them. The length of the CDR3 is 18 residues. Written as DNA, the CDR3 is TGTGCCAGCATCAACTCGGTGGGGAGAAGCTCCTATAATTCACCCCTCCACTTT. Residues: CASINSVGRSSYNSPLHF.

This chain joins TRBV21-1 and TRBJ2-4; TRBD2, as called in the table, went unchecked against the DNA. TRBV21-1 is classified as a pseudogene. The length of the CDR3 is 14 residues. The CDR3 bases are TGTGCCACCGCCGCGGGGTGGAATTCCTACGTGCAGTACTTC. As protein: CATAAGWNSYVQYF.

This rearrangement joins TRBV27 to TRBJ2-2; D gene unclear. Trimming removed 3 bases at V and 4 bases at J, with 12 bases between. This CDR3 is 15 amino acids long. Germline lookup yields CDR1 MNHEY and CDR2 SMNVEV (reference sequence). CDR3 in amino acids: CASSLVSPTTGELFF. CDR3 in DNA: TGTGCCAGCAGTTTGGTCTCCCCCACCACCGGGGAGCTGTTTTTT.

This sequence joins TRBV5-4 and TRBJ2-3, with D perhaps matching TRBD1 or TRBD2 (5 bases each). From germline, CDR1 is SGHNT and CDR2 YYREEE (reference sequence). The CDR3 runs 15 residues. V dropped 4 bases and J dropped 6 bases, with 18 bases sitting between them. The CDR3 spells CASSPRGLSRDTQYF. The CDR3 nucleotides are TGTGCCAGCAGCCCGAGGGGATTGAGCAGGGATACGCAGTATTTT.

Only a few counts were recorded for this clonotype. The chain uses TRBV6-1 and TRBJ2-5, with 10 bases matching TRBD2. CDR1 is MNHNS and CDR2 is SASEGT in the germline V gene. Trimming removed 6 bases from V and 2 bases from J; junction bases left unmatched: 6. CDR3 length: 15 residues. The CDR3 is CASRTPGLAQETQYF. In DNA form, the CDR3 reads TGTGCCAGCAGAACACCGGGACTAGCGCAAGAGACCCAGTACTTC.

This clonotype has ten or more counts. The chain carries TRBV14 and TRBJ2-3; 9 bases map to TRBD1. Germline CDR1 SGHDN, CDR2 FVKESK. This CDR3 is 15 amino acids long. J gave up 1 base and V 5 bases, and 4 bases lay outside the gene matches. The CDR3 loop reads CASSTRQGGTDTQYF. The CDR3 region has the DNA TGTGCCAGCAGCACCCGACAGGGGGGCACAGATACGCAGTATTTT.

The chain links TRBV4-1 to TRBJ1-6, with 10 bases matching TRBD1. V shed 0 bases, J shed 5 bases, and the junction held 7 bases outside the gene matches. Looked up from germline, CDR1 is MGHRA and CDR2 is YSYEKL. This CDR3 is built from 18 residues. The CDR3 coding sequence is TGCGCCAGCAGCCAAGATGGAAGGACAGGGGGAAATAATTCACCCCTCCACTTT. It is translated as CASSQDGRTGGNNSPLHF.

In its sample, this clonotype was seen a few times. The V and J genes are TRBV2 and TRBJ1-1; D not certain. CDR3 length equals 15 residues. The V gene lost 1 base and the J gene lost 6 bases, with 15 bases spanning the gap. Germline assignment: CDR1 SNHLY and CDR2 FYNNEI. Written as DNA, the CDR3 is TGTGCCAGCAGTGAAGGGGTCGGGTTTATCGCTGAAGCTTTCTTT. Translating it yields CASSEGVGFIAEAFF.

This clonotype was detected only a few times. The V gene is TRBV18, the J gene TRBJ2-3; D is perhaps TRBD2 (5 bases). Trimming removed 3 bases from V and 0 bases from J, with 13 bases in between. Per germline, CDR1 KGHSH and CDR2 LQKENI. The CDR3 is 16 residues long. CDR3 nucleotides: TGTGCCAGCTCACCGTCGGAGGTCCTCAGCACAGATACGCAGTATTTT. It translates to CASSPSEVLSTDTQYF.

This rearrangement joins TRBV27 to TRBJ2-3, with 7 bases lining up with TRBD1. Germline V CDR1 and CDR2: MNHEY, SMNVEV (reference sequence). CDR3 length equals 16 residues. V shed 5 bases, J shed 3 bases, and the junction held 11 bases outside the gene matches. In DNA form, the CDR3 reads TGTGCCAGCAGTCAGGAAGGGGGCGCCATGACAGATACGCAGTATTTT. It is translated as CASSQEGGAMTDTQYF.

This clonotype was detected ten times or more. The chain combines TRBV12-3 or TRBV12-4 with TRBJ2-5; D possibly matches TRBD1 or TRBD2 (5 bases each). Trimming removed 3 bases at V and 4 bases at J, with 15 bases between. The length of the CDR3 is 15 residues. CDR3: CASSFTRAGVETQYF. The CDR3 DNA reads TGTGCCAGCAGTTTTACCAGGGCCGGGGTAGAGACCCAGTACTTC.

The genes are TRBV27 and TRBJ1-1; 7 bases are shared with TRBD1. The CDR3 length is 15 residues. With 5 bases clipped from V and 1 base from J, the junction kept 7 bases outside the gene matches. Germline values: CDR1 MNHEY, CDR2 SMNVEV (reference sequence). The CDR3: CASSPRTGKNTEAFF. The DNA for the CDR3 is TGTGCCAGCAGTCCCAGGACAGGAAAGAACACTGAAGCTTTCTTT.

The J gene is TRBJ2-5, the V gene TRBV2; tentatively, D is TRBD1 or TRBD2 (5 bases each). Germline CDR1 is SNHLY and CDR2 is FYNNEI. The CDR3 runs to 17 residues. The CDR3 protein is CAGMEQLALGASETQYF. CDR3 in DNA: TGTGCAGGGATGGAGCAGTTAGCTCTCGGGGCGTCAGAGACCCAGTACTTC.

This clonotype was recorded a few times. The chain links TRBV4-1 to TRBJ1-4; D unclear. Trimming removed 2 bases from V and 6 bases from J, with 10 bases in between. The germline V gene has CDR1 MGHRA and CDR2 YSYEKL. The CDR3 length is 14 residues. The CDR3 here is CASSQSKGYEKLFF. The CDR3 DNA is TGCGCCAGCAGCCAAAGTAAAGGTTATGAAAAACTGTTTTTT.

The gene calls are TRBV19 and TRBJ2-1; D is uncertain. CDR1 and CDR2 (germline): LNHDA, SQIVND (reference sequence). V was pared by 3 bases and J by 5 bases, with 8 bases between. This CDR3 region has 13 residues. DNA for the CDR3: TGTGCCAGTAGTATCTCGGCTAACAATGAGCAGTTCTTC. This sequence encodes CASSISANNEQFF.

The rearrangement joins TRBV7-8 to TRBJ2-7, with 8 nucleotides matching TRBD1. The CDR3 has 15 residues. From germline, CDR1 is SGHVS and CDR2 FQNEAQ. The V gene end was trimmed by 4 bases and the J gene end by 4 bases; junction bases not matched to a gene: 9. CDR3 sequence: CASSSFPGQVYEQYF. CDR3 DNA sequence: TGTGCCAGCAGCTCGTTTCCGGGACAGGTGTACGAGCAGTACTTC.

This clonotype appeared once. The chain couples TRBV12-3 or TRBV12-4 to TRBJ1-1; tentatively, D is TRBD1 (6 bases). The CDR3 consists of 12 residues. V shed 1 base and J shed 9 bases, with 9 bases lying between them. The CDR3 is CASSLDRVQAFF. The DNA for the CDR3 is TGTGCCAGCAGTTTAGACAGGGTGCAAGCTTTCTTT.

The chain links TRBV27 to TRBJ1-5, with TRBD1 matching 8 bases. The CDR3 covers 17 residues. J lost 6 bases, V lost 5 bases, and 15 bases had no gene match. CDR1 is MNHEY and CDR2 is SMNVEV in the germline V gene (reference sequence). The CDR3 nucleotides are TGTGCCAGCAGTCCCCTCGATGGACAGGGAGGACGTCAGCCCCAGCATTTT. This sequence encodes CASSPLDGQGGRQPQHF.

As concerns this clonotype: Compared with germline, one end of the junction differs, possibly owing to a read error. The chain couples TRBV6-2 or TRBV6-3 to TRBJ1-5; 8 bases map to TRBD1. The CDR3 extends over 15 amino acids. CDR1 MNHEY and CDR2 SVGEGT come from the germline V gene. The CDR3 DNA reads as TGTGCCAGCAGTTACGCTACAGGGGGAGAACAGCCCCGGCATTTT. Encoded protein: CASSYATGGEQPRHF.

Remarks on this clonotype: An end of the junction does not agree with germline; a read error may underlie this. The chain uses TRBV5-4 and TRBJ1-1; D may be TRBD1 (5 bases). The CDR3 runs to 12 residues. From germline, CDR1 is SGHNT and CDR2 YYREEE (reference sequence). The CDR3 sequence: CASSHPDTEAFF. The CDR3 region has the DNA TGTGCCAGCAGCCATCCGGACACAGAAGCTTTCTTT.

The CDR3 bases are TGTGCCAGCAGTGGACGAACTGGGGCCAACGTCCTGACTTTC. It is translated as CASSGRTGANVLTF. The chain has TRBV2 and TRBJ2-6; D remains ambiguous. Germline V gene lookup returns CDR1 SNHLY and CDR2 FYNNEI. The ends were cut back, 4 bases at V and 2 bases at J, with 6 bases in the middle. This CDR3 comprises 14 residues.

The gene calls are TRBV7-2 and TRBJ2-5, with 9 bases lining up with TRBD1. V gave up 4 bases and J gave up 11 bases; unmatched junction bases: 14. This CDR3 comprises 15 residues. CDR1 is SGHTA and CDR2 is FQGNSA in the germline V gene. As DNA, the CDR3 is TGTGCCAGCAGCTCAGACAGGGGGGGGTTTAATGAGCAGTACTTC. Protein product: CASSSDRGGFNEQYF.

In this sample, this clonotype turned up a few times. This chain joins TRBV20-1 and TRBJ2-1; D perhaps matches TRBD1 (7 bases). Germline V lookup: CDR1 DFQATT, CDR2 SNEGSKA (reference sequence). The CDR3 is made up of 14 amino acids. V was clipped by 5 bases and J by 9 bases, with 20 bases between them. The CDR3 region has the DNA TGCAGTGCTCCAAAGGGGGCGGGGTCCAGTGAGCAGTTCTTC. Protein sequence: CSAPKGAGSSEQFF.

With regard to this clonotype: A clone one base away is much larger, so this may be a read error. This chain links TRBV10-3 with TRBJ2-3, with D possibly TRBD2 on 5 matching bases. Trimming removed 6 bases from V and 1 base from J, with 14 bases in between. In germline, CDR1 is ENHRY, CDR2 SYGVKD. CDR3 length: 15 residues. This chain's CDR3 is CAISEPRAGTDTQYF. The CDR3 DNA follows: TGTGCCATCAGCGAGCCCCGAGCGGGCACAGATACGCAGTATTTT.

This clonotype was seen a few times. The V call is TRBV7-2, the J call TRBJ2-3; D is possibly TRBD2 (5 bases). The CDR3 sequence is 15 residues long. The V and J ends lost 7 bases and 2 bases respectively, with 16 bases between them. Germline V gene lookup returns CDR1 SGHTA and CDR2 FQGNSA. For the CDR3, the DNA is TGTGCCAGCACCAAATCGGGAAGGTTCACAGATACGCAGTATTTT. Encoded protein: CASTKSGRFTDTQYF.

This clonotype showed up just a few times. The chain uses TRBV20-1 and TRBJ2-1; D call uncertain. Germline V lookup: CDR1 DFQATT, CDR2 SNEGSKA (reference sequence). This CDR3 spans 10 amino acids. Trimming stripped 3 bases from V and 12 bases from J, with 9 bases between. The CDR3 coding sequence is TGCAGTGCTAGTTTGGAAATGCAGTTCTTC. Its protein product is CSASLEMQFF.

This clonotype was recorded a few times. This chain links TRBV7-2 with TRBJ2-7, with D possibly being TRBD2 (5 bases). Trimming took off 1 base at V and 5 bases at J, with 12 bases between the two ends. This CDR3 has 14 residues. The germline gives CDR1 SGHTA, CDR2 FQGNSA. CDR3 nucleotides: TGTGCCAGCAGCTTAGTCGGAGGTCTCCACGAGCAGTACTTC. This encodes CASSLVGGLHEQYF.

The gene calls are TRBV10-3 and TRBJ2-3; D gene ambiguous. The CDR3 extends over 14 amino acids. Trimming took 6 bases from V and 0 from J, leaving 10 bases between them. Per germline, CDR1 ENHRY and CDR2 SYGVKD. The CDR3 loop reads CAIRYTTSTDTQYF. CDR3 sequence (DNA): TGTGCCATCAGGTACACGACTAGCACAGATACGCAGTATTTT.

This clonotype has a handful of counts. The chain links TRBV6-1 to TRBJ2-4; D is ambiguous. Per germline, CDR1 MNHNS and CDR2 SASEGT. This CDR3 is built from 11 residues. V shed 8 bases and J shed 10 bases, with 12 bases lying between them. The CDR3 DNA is TGTGCCAGCGTTATAGGTTTGATTCAGTACTTC. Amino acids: CASVIGLIQYF.